The 28 T cell receptor beta chains below were found in one sample sequenced in a study of cytomegalovirus exposure and HLA in healthy donors. Amplification used 60 Vbeta primers and 13 Jbeta primers. Sequencing used immunoSEQ multiplex PCR; TCRdb keeps in-frame clones, though not all of them. The table includes more than 150,000 clones, more than 75% detected once. Material: PBMCs. These receptors were obtained from a woman aged 25 to 45 in good health and CMV-seropositive.

This sequence joins TRBV4-3 and TRBJ2-5; D possibly corresponds to TRBD2 (5 bases). The CDR3 is made up of 14 amino acids. Germline CDR1 is LGHNA and CDR2 is YSLEER. With 0 bases removed from V and 7 bases from J, the gap between germline ends came to 12 bases. In nucleotides, the CDR3 is TGCGCCAGCAGCCAAGAATGGCCCGGGGTGACCCAGTACTTC. Translated: CASSQEWPGVTQYF.

This clone was picked up one time. The CDR3 region is CASSHIVRDRGIYEQYF. The CDR3 DNA reads TGCGCCAGCAGCCACATAGTCCGGGACAGGGGTATATACGAGCAGTACTTC. V is TRBV4-1 and J is TRBJ2-7; TRBD1 agrees at 10 bases. CDR3 length: 17 amino acids. Germline CDR1 and CDR2: MGHRA and YSYEKL. Trimming removed 3 bases from V and 4 bases from J; junction bases left unmatched: 12.

This rearrangement joins TRBV28 to TRBJ1-2; TRBD1 matches 10 bases. J was trimmed by 4 bases and V by 7 bases; bases with no gene match: 6. The germline V gene encodes CDR1 MDHEN and CDR2 SYDVKM. This CDR3 is built from 14 residues. The DNA of the CDR3 is TGTGCCAGCAAGACGGACAGGGGGTTCTATGGCTACACCTTC. It specifies CASKTDRGFYGYTF.

The rearrangement links TRBV7-2 to TRBJ1-5; 7 bases line up with TRBD1. CDR1 is SGHTA, CDR2 FQGNSA, per germline. Trimming took 5 bases from V and 8 from J; bases not matched to a gene: 9. The CDR3 is 14 amino acids. The chain's CDR3 is CASSPTGVGEPQHF. Here the CDR3 DNA reads TGTGCCAGCAGCCCAACAGGGGTGGGCGAGCCCCAGCATTTT. Variable domain in full (rest from reference TRBV7-2 and TRBJ1-5): GAGVSQSPSNKVTEKGKDVELRCDPISGHTALYWYRQSLGQGLEFLIYFQGNSAPDKSGLPSDRFSAERTGGSVSTLTIQRTQQEDSAVYLCASSPTGVGEPQHFGDGTRLSIL.

The chain links TRBV7-2 to TRBJ1-2; D is ambiguous. Germline CDR1 reads SGHTA; CDR2 reads FQGNSA. V was cut by 3 bases and J by 5 bases, with 7 bases left in between. There are 12 residues in the CDR3. In DNA, the CDR3 is TGTGCCAGCAGCTTTCGAGGATATGGCTACACCTTC. Its translation is CASSFRGYGYTF.

This clone appeared a few times. The V call is TRBV29-1, the J call TRBJ1-5, with 8 bases identical to TRBD1. The ends lost 6 bases at V and 6 bases at J; junction bases unmatched: 7. This CDR3 comprises 13 residues. The germline gives CDR1 SQVTM, CDR2 ANQGSEA. As DNA, the CDR3 is TGCAGCGTAGCGACAGGGGAGGGTCAGCCCCAGCATTTT. Protein: CSVATGEGQPQHF.

Notes on this clone: Its ends do not fully match the called genes, so a read error is possible. The rearrangement uses TRBV18 and TRBJ2-6, with TRBD1 as a possible D gene (5 bases). This CDR3 has 15 residues. From germline, CDR1 is KGHSH and CDR2 LQKENI. The CDR3 coding sequence is TGTGCCAGCTCACCCAACTACTCTGGGGCCAACGGCCTGACTTTC. The encoded protein is CASSPNYSGANGLTF.

J is TRBJ2-3 and V is TRBV7-9; 11 bases are shared with TRBD2. Germline CDR1 SEHNR, CDR2 FQNEAQ (reference sequence). CDR3 length: 16 residues. The V gene end was trimmed by 5 bases and the J gene end by 5 bases; junction bases not matched to a gene: 9. The CDR3 loop reads CASSAGGLAGGDTQYF. The DNA for the CDR3 is TGTGCCAGCAGCGCCGGGGGGCTAGCGGGGGGAGATACGCAGTATTTT.

The chain uses TRBV27 and TRBJ2-2; 11 bases fit TRBD1. The CDR3 covers 18 residues. The trim removed 2 bases at V and 0 bases at J, leaving 5 bases unmatched. CDR1 is MNHEY, CDR2 SMNVEV, per germline (reference sequence). The CDR3 loop is CASSLPGTGGPNTGELFF. In nucleotides, the CDR3 is TGTGCCAGCAGTTTACCCGGGACAGGGGGTCCGAACACCGGGGAGCTGTTTTTT.

The chain is built from TRBV19 and TRBJ1-3; D might be TRBD1 (6 bases). V lost 5 bases to trimming and J lost 0 bases, with 11 bases between them. Per germline, CDR1 LNHDA and CDR2 SQIVND (reference sequence). This CDR3 region has 15 residues. The DNA for the CDR3 is TGTGCCAGTAGTGTACAGGGCATCTCTGGAAACACCATATATTTT. Translating it yields CASSVQGISGNTIYF. The entire variable domain, with the rest obtained from reference TRBV19 and TRBJ1-3, is as follows: DGGITQSPKYLFRKEGQNVTLSCEQNLNHDAMYWYRQDPGQGLRLIYYSQIVNDFQKGDIAEGYSVSREKKESFPLTVTSAQKNPTAFYLCASSVQGISGNTIYFGEGSWLTVV.

The genes are TRBV9 and TRBJ2-5; D is possibly TRBD2 (6 bases). Germline V gene lookup returns CDR1 SGDLS and CDR2 YYNGEE. The CDR3 spans 14 residues. Trimming took off 4 bases at V and 0 bases at J, with 10 bases between the two ends. The CDR3 DNA reads TGTGCCAGCAGCCTAAGCGGGTACCAAGAGACCCAGTACTTC. Translation: CASSLSGYQETQYF.

The V call is TRBV7-2, the J call TRBJ1-4; D is uncertain. Between the trimmed V and J ends, which lost 2 bases and 8 bases, there was a span of 18 bases. Germline CDR1 is SGHTA and CDR2 is FQGNSA. This CDR3 spans 16 amino acids. The CDR3 loop is CASSLISAGSEEKLFF. The CDR3 region has the DNA TGTGCCAGCAGCTTAATCTCGGCAGGCTCTGAGGAAAAACTGTTTTTT.

The chain uses TRBV15 and TRBJ1-2; 8 nucleotides align to TRBD1. In germline, CDR1 is LNHNV, CDR2 YYDKDF (reference sequence). V was pared by 5 bases and J by 7 bases, with 0 bases of the junction left unmatched. The CDR3 covers 11 residues. The DNA of the CDR3 is TGTGCCACCAGCGACAGGGGTGGCTACACCTTC. This codes for CATSDRGGYTF.

The chain joins TRBV18 to TRBJ2-5; no clear D. Germline V gene data show CDR1 as KGHSH and CDR2 as LQKENI. The CDR3 is 12 residues long. Trimming pared 4 bases from V and 2 bases from J, leaving 5 bases between. For the CDR3, the DNA is TGTGCCAGCTCACTTCAGCAAGAGACCCAGTACTTC. It yields the protein CASSLQQETQYF.

This sequence joins TRBV23-1 and TRBJ2-7, with TRBD2 identical over 8 bases. TRBV23-1 is identified as an open reading frame with a role that is uncertain. Trimming took 0 bases from V and 0 from J; bases not matched to a gene: 10. The CDR3 is made up of 18 amino acids. The CDR3 loop is CASSQSCGGPTISYEQYF. CDR3 DNA: TGCGCCAGCAGTCAATCTTGCGGGGGGCCTACTATCTCCTACGAGCAGTACTTC.

The V and J genes are TRBV4-1 and TRBJ2-3; D unresolved. Germline V lookup: CDR1 MGHRA, CDR2 YSYEKL. This CDR3 contains 12 residues. V was clipped by 9 bases and J by 0 bases, with 7 bases between them. The CDR3, as DNA: TGCGCCAGTCCGACTAGCACAGATACGCAGTATTTT. This encodes CASPTSTDTQYF.

The V call is TRBV6-1, the J call TRBJ2-5; D unclear. CDR1 is MNHNS, CDR2 SASEGT, per germline. V lost 7 bases to trimming and J lost 0 bases, with 15 bases between them. The CDR3 extends over 15 amino acids. The CDR3 DNA follows: TGTGCCAGCACCCGAACGGGTCAATACCAAGAGACCCAGTACTTC. Protein product: CASTRTGQYQETQYF.

There are a few counts of this clone. V gene TRBV13 combines with J gene TRBJ1-2, with a tentative D call TRBD1 (6 bases). Germline CDR1 reads PRHDT; CDR2 reads FYEKMQ (reference sequence). CDR3 length: 15 amino acids. V dropped 5 bases and J dropped 7 bases, with 20 bases sitting between them. The CDR3 DNA sequence: TGTGCCAGCAGCCCGAGGGGTAGGGGGGGCGGTGGCTACACCTTC. Its translation is CASSPRGRGGGGYTF.

The V gene is TRBV19, the J gene TRBJ1-2; 9 bases map to TRBD1. CDR1 is LNHDA and CDR2 is SQIVND in the germline V gene (reference sequence). V lost 0 bases to trimming and J lost 2 bases; unmatched junction nucleotides: 4. This CDR3 contains 16 residues. CDR3 sequence reads: CASSIDHGQGNYGYTF. The DNA of the CDR3 is TGTGCCAGTAGTATAGATCATGGACAGGGGAACTATGGCTACACCTTC.

This sequence joins TRBV27 and TRBJ2-3, with no clear D. Germline V gene data show CDR1 as MNHEY and CDR2 as SMNVEV (reference sequence). The CDR3 is 12 amino acids. Trimming removed 6 bases at V and 4 bases at J, with 8 bases between. The DNA of the CDR3 is TGTGCCAGCAGCAACTACCCAGATACGCAGTATTTT. Protein sequence: CASSNYPDTQYF.

This clone has just one count. The V gene is TRBV4-3, the J gene TRBJ2-1; TRBD2 agrees at 13 bases. The CDR3 spans 19 residues. V shed 1 base and J 8 bases; nucleotides not matched to a gene: 14. CDR1 is LGHNA and CDR2 is YSLEER in the germline V gene. The CDR3 loop is CASSQAPTTSGGTGDEQFF. The CDR3, as DNA: TGCGCCAGCAGCCAAGCCCCAACGACTAGCGGGGGGACGGGGGATGAGCAGTTCTTC.

This clone was counted a few times. The V call is TRBV28, the J call TRBJ1-2; a weak D match, TRBD1 (6 bases). This CDR3 comprises 13 residues. The V end lost 7 bases, the J end lost 5 bases, and 14 bases lay between the germline ends. CDR1 and CDR2 from the germline V gene are MDHEN and SYDVKM. The CDR3 spells CASKQGGGYGYTF. The CDR3 DNA reads as TGTGCCAGCAAACAAGGGGGGGGGTATGGCTACACCTTC.

The chain joins TRBV5-1 to TRBJ1-1; no firm D call. In germline, CDR1 is SGHRS, CDR2 YFSETQ. The CDR3 contains 14 residues. Deletions cut 0 bases from V and 2 bases from J, with 8 bases between. CDR3 in amino acids: CASSLETVNTEAFF. Here the CDR3 DNA reads TGCGCCAGCAGCTTGGAAACAGTCAACACTGAAGCTTTCTTT.

This sequence joins TRBV27 and TRBJ2-3; 12 nucleotides match TRBD2. J gave up 1 base and V 5 bases, and 4 bases lay outside the gene matches. Per germline, CDR1 MNHEY and CDR2 SMNVEV (reference sequence). This CDR3 region has 16 residues. The CDR3 bases are TGTGCCAGCAGTCCAGGACTAGCGGGACGCACAGATACGCAGTATTTT. Its translation is CASSPGLAGRTDTQYF.

The gene calls are TRBV4-3 and TRBJ2-1, with D hard to call. The CDR3 is 13 amino acids. From germline, CDR1 is LGHNA and CDR2 YSLEER. Trimming left V 3 bases short and J 8 bases short, with 11 bases between. The CDR3 DNA reads as TGCGCCAGCAGCCACGCGAATCAGGATGAGCAGTTCTTC. Translating it yields CASSHANQDEQFF.

The chain joins TRBV19 to TRBJ2-7; tentatively, D is TRBD1 (5 bases). This CDR3 contains 13 residues. V gave up 4 bases and J gave up 6 bases, with 13 bases separating them. Germline assignment: CDR1 LNHDA and CDR2 SQIVND (reference sequence). The chain's CDR3 is CASSRGSPTEQYF. CDR3 DNA sequence: TGTGCCAGTAGTAGGGGCTCTCCCACCGAGCAGTACTTC. Full variable domain (missing parts from reference TRBV19 and TRBJ2-7): DGGITQSPKYLFRKEGQNVTLSCEQNLNHDAMYWYRQDPGQGLRLIYYSQIVNDFQKGDIAEGYSVSREKKESFPLTVTSAQKNPTAFYLCASSRGSPTEQYFGPGTRLTVT.

The V call is TRBV6-6, the J call TRBJ1-1, with D possibly matching TRBD1 (5 bases). CDR1 and CDR2 from the germline V gene are MNHNY and SVGAGI (reference sequence). This CDR3 is built from 15 residues. Trimming removed 0 bases from V and 3 bases from J, with 11 bases in between. The CDR3 here is CASSYSGRADTEAFF. CDR3 nucleotides: TGTGCCAGCAGTTACTCGGGCAGGGCGGACACTGAAGCTTTCTTT.

The chain links TRBV10-3 to TRBJ2-5; 10 bases agree with TRBD1. The assigned J gene may be wrong: the sequence end matches TRBJ2-7 better. The CDR3 length is 15 residues. Germline loops: CDR1 ENHRY, CDR2 SYGVKD. The CDR3 is CAIRKTGQGPYEQYF. The CDR3 DNA reads as TGTGCCATCAGGAAAACGGGACAGGGGCCCTACGAGCAGTACTTC.